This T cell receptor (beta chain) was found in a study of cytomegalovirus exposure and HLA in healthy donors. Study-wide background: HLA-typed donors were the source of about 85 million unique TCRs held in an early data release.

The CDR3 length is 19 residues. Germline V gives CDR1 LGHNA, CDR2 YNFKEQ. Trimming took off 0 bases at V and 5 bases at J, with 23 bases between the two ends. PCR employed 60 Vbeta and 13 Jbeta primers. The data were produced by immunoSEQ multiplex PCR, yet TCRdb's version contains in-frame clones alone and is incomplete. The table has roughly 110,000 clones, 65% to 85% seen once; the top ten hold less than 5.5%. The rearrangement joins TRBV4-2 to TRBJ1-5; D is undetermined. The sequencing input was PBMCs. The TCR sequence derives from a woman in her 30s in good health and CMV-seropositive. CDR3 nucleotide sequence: TGTGCCAGCAGCCAAGATGGTGGTAGGATGGGCGTTCCCGATCAGCCCCAGCATTTT. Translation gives CASSQDGGRMGVPDQPQHF.